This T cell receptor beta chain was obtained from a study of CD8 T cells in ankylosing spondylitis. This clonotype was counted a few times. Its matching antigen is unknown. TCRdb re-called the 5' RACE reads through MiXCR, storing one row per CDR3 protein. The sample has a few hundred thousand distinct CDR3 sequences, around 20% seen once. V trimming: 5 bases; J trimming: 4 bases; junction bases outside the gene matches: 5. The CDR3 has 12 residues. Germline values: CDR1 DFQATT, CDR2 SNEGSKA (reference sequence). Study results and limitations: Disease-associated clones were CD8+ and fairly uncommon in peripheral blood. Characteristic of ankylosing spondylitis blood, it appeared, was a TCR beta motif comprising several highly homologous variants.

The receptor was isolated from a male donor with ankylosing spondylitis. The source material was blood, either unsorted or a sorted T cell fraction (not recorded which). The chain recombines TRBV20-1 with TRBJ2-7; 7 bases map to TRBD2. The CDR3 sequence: CSAGREGYEQYF. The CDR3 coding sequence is TGCAGTGCTGGAAGGGAGGGGTACGAGCAGTACTTC.